The clone carrying this T cell receptor (beta chain) was found a few times. What it recognizes is unknown. Since all of the isolated RNA was reverse transcribed, expressed TCRB transcripts were what got sequenced. Profiling relied on immunoSEQ multiplex PCR, and the TCRdb table lists in-frame clones only, not all of them. The sample shows around 280,000 clones, approximately 16% of them seen only once. The data originate from a study of beta chain features in type 1 diabetes. General study results and limits: It was among patients, rather than healthy donors, that naive, central memory and Treg TCRB repertoires appeared more similar. Shortening of TCRB CDR3s, moderate but significant, appeared in all four CD4+ subsets of Type 1 diabetes patients.

This TCR derives from a man aged 18 to 35 with type 1 diabetes. Material: naive CD4+ T cells from blood.

The CDR3 DNA reads TGTGCCAGCAGTTTACGCAGGGGGCTTTCTGAGCAGTACTTC. As protein: CASSLRRGLSEQYF. This chain joins TRBV27 and TRBJ2-7; 8 bases are shared with TRBD1. Germline trimming cut 2 bases from V and 7 bases from J; bases unmatched to any gene: 7. CDR1 and CDR2 (germline): MNHEY, SMNVEV (reference sequence). The CDR3 extends over 14 amino acids.